These 24 T cell receptor beta chains originate from one sample sequenced in a study of early T cells in non-severe SARS-CoV-2 infection. TCRdb redid the calling of the 5' RACE reads with MiXCR, one entry per CDR3 protein. The sample includes almost 30,000 distinct CDR3 sequences, about 5.7% of them seen just once. Sequenced: whole blood. These receptors all come from an adult who was a healthcare worker with PCR-confirmed SARS-CoV-2 infection or an uninfected control (not recorded which).

This clonotype has a count of ten or more. Written as DNA, the CDR3 is TGTGCCAGCAGCCTGTTAGGGGGAACCACAGATACGCAGTATTTT. It translates to CASSLLGGTTDTQYF. The gene calls are TRBV9 and TRBJ2-3; tentative D call: TRBD1 (6 bases). The CDR3 is 15 residues long. Germline CDR1 and CDR2: SGDLS and YYNGEE. V was cut by 4 bases and J by 2 bases, with 14 bases left in between.

This clonotype was seen many times. This sequence joins TRBV28 and TRBJ2-5; no clear D gene. Between the trimmed V and J ends, which lost 3 bases and 5 bases, there was a span of 7 bases. Germline loops: CDR1 MDHEN, CDR2 SYDVKM. CDR3 length: 12 amino acids. The CDR3 spells CASSLGMETQYF. CDR3 DNA: TGTGCCAGCAGTTTGGGAATGGAGACCCAGTACTTC.

This chain joins TRBV28 and TRBJ2-1; D uncertain. This CDR3 is built from 14 residues. Germline V lookup: CDR1 MDHEN, CDR2 SYDVKM. Trimming removed 2 bases from V and 8 bases from J, with 13 bases in between. The CDR3 sequence is CASSLHNKPHEQFF. DNA of the CDR3: TGTGCCAGCAGTTTACACAACAAGCCGCATGAGCAGTTCTTC.

The chain carries TRBV9 and TRBJ1-1; D gene uncertain. The CDR3 length is 13 residues. Germline V gene data show CDR1 as SGDLS and CDR2 as YYNGEE. The V and J ends lost 0 bases and 3 bases respectively, with 6 bases between them. The CDR3, as DNA: TGTGCCAGCAGCGTAGTGCAGGACACTGAAGCTTTCTTT. This translates into CASSVVQDTEAFF. Variable domain in full (rest from reference TRBV9 and TRBJ1-1): DSGVTQTPKHLITATGQRVTLRCSPRSGDLSVYWYQQSLDQGLQFLIQYYNGEERAKGNILERFSAQQFPDLHSELNLSSLELGDSALYFCASSVVQDTEAFFGQGTRLTVV.

This clonotype showed up many times. V is TRBV20-1 and J is TRBJ2-1; D is uncertain. This CDR3 comprises 14 residues. Germline lookup yields CDR1 DFQATT and CDR2 SNEGSKA (reference sequence). V was clipped by 3 bases and J by 5 bases, with 14 bases between them. Here the CDR3 reads CSASRPITNNEQFF. CDR3 nucleotide sequence: TGCAGTGCTAGTAGGCCGATCACAAACAATGAGCAGTTCTTC.

A few counts support this clonotype. This chain links TRBV5-1 with TRBJ1-1; TRBD1 is a possible D gene (5 bases). Trimming shortened V by 4 bases and J by 3 bases, and 16 bases separated the two germline ends. The CDR3 covers 15 residues. Germline V gene sequence: CDR1 SGHRS, CDR2 YFSETQ. For the CDR3, the DNA is TGCGCCAGCAGCCTGGGTTTTGGGACGGACACTGAAGCTTTCTTT. Its protein is CASSLGFGTDTEAFF. The complete variable domain, with remaining parts taken from reference TRBV5-1 and TRBJ1-1, reads KAGVTQTPRYLIKTRGQQVTLSCSPISGHRSVSWYQQTPGQGLQFLFEYFSETQRNKGNFPGRFSGRQFSNSRSEMNVSTLELGDSALYLCASSLGFGTDTEAFFGQGTRLTVV.

This clonotype was seen ten or more times. The chain recombines TRBV12-3 or TRBV12-4 with TRBJ1-2; TRBD1 is a possible D gene (5 bases). The V end lost 2 bases, the J end lost 4 bases, and 11 bases lay between the germline ends. The CDR3 runs to 14 residues. The CDR3 protein is CASSLSGGVYGYTF. The CDR3 DNA sequence: TGTGCCAGCAGTTTAAGTGGAGGGGTCTATGGCTACACCTTC.

This clonotype is medium-sized. The V gene is TRBV7-6, the J gene TRBJ2-1; possibly TRBD1 or TRBD2 for D (5 bases each). The CDR3 is made up of 14 amino acids. CDR1 is SGHVS and CDR2 is FNYEAQ in the germline V gene. V was pared by 5 bases and J by 6 bases, with 14 bases between. In DNA, the CDR3 is TGTGCCAGCAGCCCACCTCAGGGACCCAATGAGCAGTTCTTC. The encoded protein is CASSPPQGPNEQFF.

This clonotype showed up just a few times. The rearrangement joins TRBV2 to TRBJ2-3; the match to TRBD2 covers 7 bases. This CDR3 spans 13 amino acids. Germline V CDR1 and CDR2: SNHLY, FYNNEI. With V trimmed by 7 bases and J by 2 bases, 3 bases remained unmatched. CDR3 protein: CASTAGVTDTQYF. DNA for the CDR3: TGTGCCAGCACCGCGGGGGTCACAGATACGCAGTATTTT.

This clonotype was seen many times. CDR3 sequence reads: CASSIRGSYEQYF. CDR3 DNA: TGTGCCAGCAGCATCCGGGGCAGCTACGAGCAGTACTTC. The V call is TRBV21-1, the J call TRBJ2-7; the DNA was not used to check the table's D call, TRBD1. TRBV21-1 is an annotated pseudogene. This CDR3 has 13 residues.

This clonotype was counted at least ten times. The chain carries TRBV4-3 and TRBJ2-2; TRBD2 aligns across 11 bases. Unmatched junction bases numbered 8, after V lost 1 base and J lost 1 base. The germline V gene encodes CDR1 LGHNA and CDR2 YSLEER. The CDR3 is 19 amino acids. CDR3 sequence (DNA): TGCGCCAGCAGCCAAGGCAGTAGCGGGGGGGCTGGGAACACCGGGGAGCTGTTTTTT. It specifies CASSQGSSGGAGNTGELFF.

This clonotype has only a few counts. The chain uses TRBV7-9 and TRBJ2-3; tentative D call: TRBD1 (6 bases). The V gene's germline CDR1 is SEHNR and CDR2 FQNEAQ (reference sequence). V lost 10 bases and J lost 2, with 19 bases in between. This CDR3 has 15 amino acids. The CDR3 region has the DNA TGTGCCATCACACGAGTAGACAGGTCCACAGATACGCAGTATTTT. It encodes CAITRVDRSTDTQYF. Combining the CDR3 with reference TRBV7-9 and TRBJ2-3 gives the whole variable domain DTGVSQNPRHKITKRGQNVTFRCDPISEHNRLYWYRQTLGQGPEFLTYFQNEAQLEKSRLLSDRFSAERPKGSFSTLEIQRTEQGDSAMYLCAITRVDRSTDTQYFGPGTRLTVL.

This clonotype was observed many times. The rearrangement links TRBV28 to TRBJ2-3; TRBD2 matches 9 bases. This CDR3 has 16 amino acids. Unmatched junction bases numbered 9, after V lost 4 bases and J lost 4 bases. Germline V gene sequence: CDR1 MDHEN, CDR2 SYDVKM. CDR3 nucleotides: TGTGCCAGCAGTTCCTTCGGACTAGCGACCTCAGATACGCAGTATTTT. Its translation: CASSSFGLATSDTQYF.

This clonotype was found a few times. J is TRBJ2-3 and V is TRBV19; D perhaps matches TRBD1 (6 bases). The CDR3 is 15 amino acids. V dropped 1 base and J dropped 6 bases, with 14 bases sitting between them. CDR1 and CDR2 (germline): LNHDA, SQIVND (reference sequence). CDR3: CASSIALQGEDTQYF. The CDR3 DNA follows: TGTGCCAGTAGTATAGCCTTACAGGGCGAGGATACGCAGTATTTT.

The chain joins TRBV4-2 to TRBJ2-3; D is ambiguous. The CDR3 runs to 16 residues. Germline V gene sequence: CDR1 LGHNA, CDR2 YNFKEQ. V lost 1 base and J 1 base, leaving 12 bases between the germline ends. Written as DNA, the CDR3 is TGTGCCAGCAGCCAAGGGGTGGGGTTTGGCACAGATACGCAGTATTTT. Protein sequence: CASSQGVGFGTDTQYF.

This clonotype was found many times. The rearrangement links TRBV18 to TRBJ2-7; TRBD1 aligns across 7 bases. Germline V gives CDR1 KGHSH, CDR2 LQKENI. The CDR3 sequence is 15 residues long. After removal of 3 bases from V and 2 bases from J, the junction contained 7 bases not matched to a gene. The CDR3 coding sequence is TGTGCCAGCTCACCGAACCGGGACAGAGCCTACGAGCAGTACTTC. Its translation is CASSPNRDRAYEQYF.

At least ten counts were recorded for this clonotype. The genes are TRBV7-2 and TRBJ2-3; 7 bases agree with TRBD2. The CDR3 runs to 15 residues. Germline CDR1 and CDR2: SGHTA and FQGNSA. With 8 bases clipped from V and 1 base from J, the junction kept 9 bases outside the gene matches. The CDR3 here is CASGRERGRTDTQYF. The CDR3 nucleotides are TGTGCCAGCGGTAGGGAGCGGGGTCGCACAGATACGCAGTATTTT.

In this sample, this clonotype turned up many times. The J gene is TRBJ2-3, the V gene TRBV2, with a tentative D call TRBD1 (6 bases). The CDR3 loop spans 13 amino acids. The germline V gene encodes CDR1 SNHLY and CDR2 FYNNEI. The V and J ends lost 6 bases and 2 bases respectively, with 9 bases between them. The CDR3 is CASRGQLTDTQYF. The CDR3 DNA reads as TGTGCCAGCAGAGGACAGCTCACAGATACGCAGTATTTT.

This sequence joins TRBV12-3 or TRBV12-4 and TRBJ1-4; D call uncertain. The CDR3 extends over 12 amino acids. V shed 6 bases and J shed 5 bases, with 7 bases lying between them. For the CDR3, the DNA is TGTGCCAGCAGGCGGCAAAATGAAAAACTGTTTTTT. Translated: CASRRQNEKLFF.

This clonotype was seen repeatedly, ten times or more. CDR3 DNA sequence: TGTGCCAGCAGCCTATACCTGCCTAGCGGGGGTCAAGAGACCCAGTACTTC. The encoded protein is CASSLYLPSGGQETQYF. V gene TRBV4-2 combines with J gene TRBJ2-5; 10 bases are a match to TRBD2. In germline, CDR1 is LGHNA, CDR2 YNFKEQ. V dropped 4 bases and J dropped 2; count of bases not matched to a gene: 10. The length of the CDR3 is 17 residues.

This clonotype was seen at least ten times. V is TRBV5-1 and J is TRBJ2-1, with D perhaps matching TRBD1 (6 bases). Trimming removed 0 bases from V and 6 bases from J, with 10 bases in between. Per germline, CDR1 SGHRS and CDR2 YFSETQ. The length of the CDR3 is 14 residues. In DNA, the CDR3 is TGCGCCAGCAGCTTGGCTACCAGGGGCAATGAGCAGTTCTTC. This codes for CASSLATRGNEQFF.

The table lists this clonotype with a few counts. The chain recombines TRBV7-2 with TRBJ2-3; 11 nucleotides align to TRBD2. Germline V gene data show CDR1 as SGHTA and CDR2 as FQGNSA. The CDR3 is 18 residues long. V was pared by 0 bases and J by 0 bases, with 5 bases of the junction left unmatched. The DNA for the CDR3 is TGTGCCAGCAGCTTAGCGTTTAGCGGGGGGGCTAGCACAGATACGCAGTATTTT. Its translation is CASSLAFSGGASTDTQYF.

This clonotype appeared a few times. The rearrangement joins TRBV30 to TRBJ1-6, with D possibly being TRBD1 (6 bases). The CDR3 has 18 residues. Trimming removed 0 bases at V and 8 bases at J, with 23 bases between. Germline loops: CDR1 GTSNPN, CDR2 SVGIG (reference sequence). DNA for the CDR3: TGTGCCTGGAGTGTATCGCGTGGGGGCCCCTTTGGGTATTCACCCCTCCACTTT. It specifies CAWSVSRGGPFGYSPLHF.

This clonotype was counted many times. The chain couples TRBV20-1 to TRBJ2-4, with a possible D match to TRBD2 (6 bases). Germline V lookup: CDR1 DFQATT, CDR2 SNEGSKA (reference sequence). The V end was cut by 5 bases, the J end by 4 bases, with 15 bases between. The CDR3 consists of 14 residues. CDR3 bases: TGCAGTGCTCGGGGGACCGCCGTAAAAAACATTCAGTACTTC. This gives the protein CSARGTAVKNIQYF.